This TCR beta chain was recorded in a study of shared clonotypes between healthy human individuals. General study findings and limits: Having only a few donors restricted how much genetic and exposure-history diversity was captured. Among donors, clonotype sharing was expected to be affected by sequencing depth.

This clone was picked up one time. Its antigen is as yet unknown. PCR replicates from unsorted PBMC used roughly 310 ng DNA, and this amount was around 28,000 T cell genomes. Under the authors' procedure: ImmunoSEQ sequences covered only the junction and lacked quality scores; filtering therefore differed. Libraries were prepared by immunoSEQ multiplex PCR; TCRdb keeps only in-frame clonotypes and omits some of them. The V and J calls and clone size are taken from that table; D and trimming were inferred from the DNA. The table has hundreds of thousands of clones, roughly 79% seen once; the top ten hold 12%. The V gene's germline CDR1 is SGDLS and CDR2 YYNGEE. The CDR3 runs 15 residues. The ends lost 4 bases at V and 1 base at J; junction bases unmatched: 5.

The genes are TRBV9 and TRBJ2-5; 9 nucleotides line up with TRBD1. The source of this sequence is a woman in her 40s in good health. Some clones in this sample may be carry-over from other donors' samples. The sequenced material came from PBMCs. The CDR3 reads CASSTGQGPQETQYF. The DNA for the CDR3 is TGTGCCAGCAGCACGGGACAGGGTCCCCAAGAGACCCAGTACTTC. Complete variable domain (other parts from reference TRBV9 and TRBJ2-5): DSGVTQTPKHLITATGQRVTLRCSPRSGDLSVYWYQQSLDQGLQFLIQYYNGEERAKGNILERFSAQQFPDLHSELNLSSLELGDSALYFCASSTGQGPQETQYFGPGTRLLVL.